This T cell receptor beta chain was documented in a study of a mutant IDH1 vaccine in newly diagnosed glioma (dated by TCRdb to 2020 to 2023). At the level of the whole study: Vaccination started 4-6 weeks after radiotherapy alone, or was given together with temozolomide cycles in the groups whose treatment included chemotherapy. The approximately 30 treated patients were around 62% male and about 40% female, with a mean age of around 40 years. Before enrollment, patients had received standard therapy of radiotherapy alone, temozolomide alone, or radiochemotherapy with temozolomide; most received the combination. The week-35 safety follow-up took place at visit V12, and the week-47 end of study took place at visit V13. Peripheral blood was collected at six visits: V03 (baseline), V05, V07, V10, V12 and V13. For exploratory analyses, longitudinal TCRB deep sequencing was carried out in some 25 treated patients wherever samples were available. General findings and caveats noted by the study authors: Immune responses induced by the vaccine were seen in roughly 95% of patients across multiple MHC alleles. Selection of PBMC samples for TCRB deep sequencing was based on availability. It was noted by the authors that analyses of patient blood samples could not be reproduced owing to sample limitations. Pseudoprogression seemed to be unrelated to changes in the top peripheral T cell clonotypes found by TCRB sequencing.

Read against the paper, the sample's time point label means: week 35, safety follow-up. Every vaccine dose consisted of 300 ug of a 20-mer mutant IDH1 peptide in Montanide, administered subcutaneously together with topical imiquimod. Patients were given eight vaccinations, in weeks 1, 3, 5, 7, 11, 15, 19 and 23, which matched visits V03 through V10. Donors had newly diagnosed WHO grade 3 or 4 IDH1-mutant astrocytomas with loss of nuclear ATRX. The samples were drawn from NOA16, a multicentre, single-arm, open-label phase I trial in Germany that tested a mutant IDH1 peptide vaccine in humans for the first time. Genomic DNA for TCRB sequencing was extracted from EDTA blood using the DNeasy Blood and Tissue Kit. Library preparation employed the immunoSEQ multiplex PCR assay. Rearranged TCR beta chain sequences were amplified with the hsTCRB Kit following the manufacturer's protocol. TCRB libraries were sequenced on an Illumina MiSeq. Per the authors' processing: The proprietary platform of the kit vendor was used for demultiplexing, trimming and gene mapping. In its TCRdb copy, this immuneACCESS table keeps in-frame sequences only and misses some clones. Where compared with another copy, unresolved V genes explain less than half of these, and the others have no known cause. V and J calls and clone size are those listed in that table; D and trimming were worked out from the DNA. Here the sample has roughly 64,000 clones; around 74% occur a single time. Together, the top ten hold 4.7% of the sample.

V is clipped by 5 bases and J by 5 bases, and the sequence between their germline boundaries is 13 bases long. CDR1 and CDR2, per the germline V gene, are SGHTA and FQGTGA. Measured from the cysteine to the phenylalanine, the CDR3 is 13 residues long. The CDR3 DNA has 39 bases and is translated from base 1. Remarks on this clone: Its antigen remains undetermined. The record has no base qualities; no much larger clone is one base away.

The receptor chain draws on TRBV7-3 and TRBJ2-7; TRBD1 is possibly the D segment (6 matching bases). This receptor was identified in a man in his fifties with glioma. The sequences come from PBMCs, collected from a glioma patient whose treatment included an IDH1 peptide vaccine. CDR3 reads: CASSDAGENEQYF. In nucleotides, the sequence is TGTGCCAGCAGCGACGCAGGGGAAAACGAGCAGTACTTC.